The present T cell receptor (beta chain) was sequenced within a study of identifying expanded T cells in peripheral blood. The CDR3 loop spans 15 amino acids. The V end was cut by 0 bases, the J end by 1 base, with 6 bases between. Germline CDR1 and CDR2: SGHDN and FVKESK. The protocol was immunoSEQ multiplex PCR, while the TCRdb copy is restricted to in-frame clones and leaves out a portion. Of tens of thousands of clones detected, 88% appear once; the ten largest clones hold under 20%. The V gene is TRBV14, the J gene TRBJ1-4; no reliable D call. This receptor was taken from a person aged 18 to 70 in good health. The specimen sequenced was blood. CDR3 loop: CASSQDLGTNEKLFF. For the CDR3, the DNA is TGTGCCAGCAGCCAAGACTTAGGAACTAATGAAAAACTGTTTTTT. The full variable domain, rest sourced from reference TRBV14 and TRBJ1-4, is EAGVTQFPSHSVIEKGQTVTLRCDPISGHDNLYWYRRVMGKEIKFLLHFVKESKQDESGMPNNRFLAERTGGTYSTLKVQPAELEDSGVYFCASSQDLGTNEKLFFGSGTQLSVL.